This TCR beta chain was recovered during a study of cytomegalovirus exposure and HLA in healthy donors. Study-wide results and caveats: In vitro data verified three CMV-associated chains as specific for CMV antigens. Reported findings show TCR beta sequences accurately forecast HLA-A and HLA-B alleles in most subjects. A later analysis reportedly identified an Asian-associated ancestry cluster as carrying fewer N-insertions than the approximately 670-donor mean.

This clone was seen a handful of times. Its specificity is unknown. V shed 2 bases and J shed 2 bases, with 14 bases lying between them. Germline CDR1 is SGHNT and CDR2 is YYREEE (reference sequence). The CDR3 totals 17 residues. With 60 Vbeta and 13 Jbeta primers, the PCR was carried out. Libraries were prepared by immunoSEQ multiplex PCR; TCRdb keeps only in-frame clonotypes and omits some of them. The sample has more than 100,000 clones, roughly 80% seen once. Sequencing was carried out using PBMCs. This clonotype originated in a woman in her 50s in good health and CMV-seropositive. The gene calls are TRBV5-4 and TRBJ1-6; no reliable D call. The CDR3 DNA reads as TGTGCCAGCAGCTTCCGCCTCGTAGCGCCCTATAATTCACCCCTCCACTTT. As protein: CASSFRLVAPYNSPLHF.